This T cell receptor (beta chain) derives from a study of response to subunit inactivated influenza vaccine. The CDR3 covers 14 residues. Per germline, CDR1 SGHDT and CDR2 YYEEEE. The V and J ends lost 1 base and 3 bases respectively, with 8 bases between them. In this sample, this clonotype turned up a few times. Its antigen is unidentified. From the RT-PCR reads, TCRdb called clonotypes with MiXCR, one entry per CDR3 protein. The sample lists roughly 650,000 distinct CDR3 sequences, around a sixth occurring once. The study, taken as a whole, reports: Only a handful of new T cells, the authors suggested, are recruited with each seasonal influenza vaccination.

The sequence was collected from a man aged 45-65 years who received an inactivated influenza vaccine. The rearrangement joins TRBV5-6 to TRBJ2-1; D ambiguous. Sample: PBMCs from blood, taken 11 to 12 days after vaccination. CDR3 in DNA: TGTGCCAGCAGCTTGACAACTGTCTACAATGAGCAGTTCTTC. It encodes CASSLTTVYNEQFF.